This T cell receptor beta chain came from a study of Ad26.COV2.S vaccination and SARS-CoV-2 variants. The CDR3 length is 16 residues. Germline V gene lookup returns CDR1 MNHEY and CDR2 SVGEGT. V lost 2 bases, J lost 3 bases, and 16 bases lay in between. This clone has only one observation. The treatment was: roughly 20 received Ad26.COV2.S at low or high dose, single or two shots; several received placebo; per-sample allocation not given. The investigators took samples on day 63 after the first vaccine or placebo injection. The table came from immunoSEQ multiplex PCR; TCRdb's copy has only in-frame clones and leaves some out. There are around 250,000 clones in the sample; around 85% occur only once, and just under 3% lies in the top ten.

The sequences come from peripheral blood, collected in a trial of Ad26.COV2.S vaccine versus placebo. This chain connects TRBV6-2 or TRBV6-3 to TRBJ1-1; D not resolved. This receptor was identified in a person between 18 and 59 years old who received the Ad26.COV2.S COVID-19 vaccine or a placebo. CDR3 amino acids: CASSYRRATEHTEAFF. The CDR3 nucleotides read TGTGCCAGCAGTTACAGGCGGGCTACAGAACACACTGAAGCTTTCTTT.